The 7 T cell receptor beta chains in this list originate from one sample, sequenced in a study of blood T cell repertoires in COVID-19. The table came from immunoSEQ multiplex PCR; TCRdb's copy has only in-frame clones and leaves some out. The sample holds 650,000 to 800,000 clones, about 87% seen once. The source material was peripheral blood. The receptors were gathered from a woman aged 18-29 years with acute or convalescent COVID-19.

The chain carries TRBV12-3 or TRBV12-4 and TRBJ1-5; D possibly corresponds to TRBD1 (6 bases). V was pared by 5 bases and J by 4 bases, with 9 bases between. CDR3 length equals 13 residues. The CDR3 DNA reads as TGTGCCAGCAGTAGGACAGAGAATCAGCCCCAGCATTTT. Encoded protein: CASSRTENQPQHF.

The V call is TRBV5-6, the J call TRBJ1-2, with TRBD1 identical over 9 bases. CDR3 length: 17 residues. V dropped 0 bases and J dropped 1; count of bases not matched to a gene: 7. Looked up from germline, CDR1 is SGHDT and CDR2 is YYEEEE. CDR3 sequence: CASSLDFPGQGNYGYTF. CDR3 coding DNA: TGTGCCAGCAGCTTGGACTTCCCGGGACAGGGTAACTATGGCTACACCTTC.

The chain recombines TRBV10-3 with TRBJ2-5, with TRBD2 as a possible D gene (6 bases). Germline CDR1 ENHRY, CDR2 SYGVKD. The CDR3 sequence is 14 residues long. V lost 5 bases to trimming and J lost 5 bases, with 15 bases between them. Here the CDR3 DNA reads TGTGCCATCAGTAGCCGGGGGAACAGGGAGACCCAGTACTTC. It translates to CAISSRGNRETQYF.

The V call is TRBV6-5, the J call TRBJ2-7, with 7 bases lining up with TRBD2. Germline V gives CDR1 MNHEY, CDR2 SVGAGI. The CDR3 is 13 amino acids. V gave up 4 bases and J gave up 6 bases; unmatched junction bases: 6. The CDR3 DNA sequence: TGTGCCAGCAGTTCGGGGGGATGGGGCGAGCAGTACTTC. Amino acids: CASSSGGWGEQYF.

This clone was seen a few times. The V call is TRBV6-6, the J call TRBJ1-6; 7 positions match TRBD1. The V and J ends lost 10 bases and 10 bases, in that order; junction bases with no gene match: 13. The CDR3 covers 14 residues. Germline V gene data show CDR1 as MNHNY and CDR2 as SVGAGI (reference sequence). The CDR3 DNA is TGTGCCACCGAGACCGGGACAGTGAGCTCACCCCTCCACTTT. Translation: CATETGTVSSPLHF.

This clone was recorded once. The CDR3, as DNA: TGTGCCAGCAGCTTGACTCCGGGGGGAACTGAAGCTTTCTTT. Translation gives CASSLTPGGTEAFF. The chain employs TRBV5-4 and TRBJ1-1; weak D call: TRBD1 (5 bases). CDR1 is SGHNT and CDR2 is YYREEE in the germline V gene (reference sequence). The V gene lost 1 base and the J gene lost 5 bases, with 12 bases spanning the gap. CDR3 length equals 14 residues.

The chain joins TRBV5-5 to TRBJ1-5; D gene unclear. The CDR3 has 15 amino acids. Germline CDR1 SGHKS, CDR2 YYEKEE (reference sequence). Trimming left V 4 bases short and J 5 bases short, with 16 bases between. The CDR3 nucleotides are TGTGCCAGCAGCCCCAGAGCGGGATATGATCAGCCCCAGCATTTT. Its protein product is CASSPRAGYDQPQHF.